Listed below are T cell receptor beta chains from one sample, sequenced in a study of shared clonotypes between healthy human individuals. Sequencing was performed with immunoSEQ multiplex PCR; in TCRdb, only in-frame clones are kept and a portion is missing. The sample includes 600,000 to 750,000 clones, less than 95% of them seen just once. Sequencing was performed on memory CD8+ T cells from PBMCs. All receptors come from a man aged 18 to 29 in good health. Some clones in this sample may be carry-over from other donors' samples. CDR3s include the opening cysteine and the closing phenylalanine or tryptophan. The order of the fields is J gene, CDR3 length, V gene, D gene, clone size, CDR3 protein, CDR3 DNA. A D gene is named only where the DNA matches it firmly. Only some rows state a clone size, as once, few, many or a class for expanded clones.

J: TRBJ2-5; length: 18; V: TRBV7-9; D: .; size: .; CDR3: CASSLGGVYRGLQETQYF; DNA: TGTGCCAGCAGCTTAGGGGGGGTGTACAGGGGTCTACAAGAGACCCAGTACTTC
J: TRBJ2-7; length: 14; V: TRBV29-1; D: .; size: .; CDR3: CSVEGGTGNYEQYF; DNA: TGCAGCGTTGAAGGCGGGACGGGAAACTACGAGCAGTACTTC
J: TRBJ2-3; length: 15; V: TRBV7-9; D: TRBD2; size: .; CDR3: CASSITSGSIDTQYF; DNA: TGTGCCAGCAGCATTACTAGCGGGAGCATAGATACGCAGTATTTT
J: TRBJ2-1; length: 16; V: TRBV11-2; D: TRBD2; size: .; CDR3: CASTFGGLAGVPEQFF; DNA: TGTGCCAGCACCTTCGGGGGACTAGCGGGAGTACCTGAGCAGTTCTTC
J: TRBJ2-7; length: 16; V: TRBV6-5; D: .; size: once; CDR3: CASSFPRQGTLHEQYF; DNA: TGTGCCAGCAGTTTTCCTCGTCAGGGGACATTACACGAGCAGTACTTC
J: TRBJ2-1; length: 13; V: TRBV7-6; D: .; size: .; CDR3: CASSLAGSNEQFF; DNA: TGTGCCAGCAGCTTAGCCGGTTCCAATGAGCAGTTCTTC
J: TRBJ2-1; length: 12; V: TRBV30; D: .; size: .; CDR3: CAWSFQGYEQFF; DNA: TGTGCCTGGAGTTTTCAGGGGTATGAGCAGTTCTTC
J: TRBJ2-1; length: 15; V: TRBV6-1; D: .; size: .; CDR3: CASRSLRAPYNEQFF; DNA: TGTGCCAGCAGATCCCTCCGAGCACCCTACAATGAGCAGTTCTTC
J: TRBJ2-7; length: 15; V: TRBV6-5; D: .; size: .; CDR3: CASRAALAASYEQYF; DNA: TGTGCCAGCAGAGCCGCATTGGCAGCCTCCTACGAGCAGTACTTC
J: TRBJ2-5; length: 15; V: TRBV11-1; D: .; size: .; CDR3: CASSLGTGSQETQYF; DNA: TGTGCCAGCAGCTTAGGAACAGGGTCCCAAGAGACCCAGTACTTC
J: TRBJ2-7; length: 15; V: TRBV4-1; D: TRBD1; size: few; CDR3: CASSQRDSPSYEQYF; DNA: TGCGCCAGCAGCCAACGGGACAGTCCTTCCTACGAGCAGTACTTC